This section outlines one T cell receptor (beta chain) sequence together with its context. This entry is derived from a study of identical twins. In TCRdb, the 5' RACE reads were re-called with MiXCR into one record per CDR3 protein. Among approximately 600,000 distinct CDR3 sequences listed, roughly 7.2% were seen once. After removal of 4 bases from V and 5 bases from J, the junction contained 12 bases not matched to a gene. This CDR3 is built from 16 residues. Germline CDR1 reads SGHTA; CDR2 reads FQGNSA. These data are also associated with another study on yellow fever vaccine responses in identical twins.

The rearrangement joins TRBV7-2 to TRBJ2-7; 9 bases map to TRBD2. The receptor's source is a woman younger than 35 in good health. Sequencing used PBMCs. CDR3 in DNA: TGTGCCAGCAGCTCTAAGAATAGCGGGAGTATCCACGAGCAGTACTTC. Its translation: CASSSKNSGSIHEQYF.